These 27 T cell receptor beta chains originate from one sample sequenced in a study of blood T cells in healthy people across ages. Through a sample-barcoded 5' primer and a J-beta primer mix, a second PCR was run for about 7 to 12 cycles. In TCRdb, the 5' RACE reads were re-called with MiXCR into one record per CDR3 protein. The table records about 1 million distinct CDR3 sequences, 40% to 50% of them present only once. The sequencing input was blood. All receptors derive from a woman in her sixties or seventies in good health.

The V gene is TRBV12-3 or TRBV12-4, the J gene TRBJ2-7, with D perhaps matching TRBD2 (5 bases). The CDR3 runs 12 residues. V was clipped by 9 bases and J by 3 bases, with 12 bases between them. CDR3 sequence: CASRSGNYEQYF. The DNA for the CDR3 is TGTGCCAGTCGTTCGGGGAACTACGAGCAGTACTTC.

The chain employs TRBV6-5 and TRBJ2-7, with 8 nucleotides matching TRBD1. The CDR3 contains 15 residues. Losses at the gene ends were 6 bases for V and 2 bases for J; bases not matched to a gene: 9. Germline V CDR1 and CDR2: MNHEY, SVGAGI. The CDR3: CASSGRTGRTYEQYF. CDR3 nucleotide sequence: TGTGCCAGCAGCGGACGGACAGGGAGGACCTACGAGCAGTACTTC.

This clonotype was observed a handful of times. The CDR3 bases are TGTGCCAGCAGTGAAGCGCTAGGTGGACTAGCGGGAGGGGAAGAGACCCAGTACTTC. Protein product: CASSEALGGLAGGEETQYF. The rearrangement uses TRBV2 and TRBJ2-5, with 15 nucleotides matching TRBD2. This CDR3 comprises 19 residues. The trim removed 0 bases at V and 3 bases at J, leaving 8 bases unmatched. CDR1 is SNHLY and CDR2 is FYNNEI in the germline V gene.

The V call is TRBV6-1, the J call TRBJ2-7; D uncertain. The V end lost 0 bases, the J end lost 1 base, and 10 bases lay between the germline ends. CDR3 length: 15 residues. Per germline, CDR1 MNHNS and CDR2 SASEGT. The CDR3 sequence is CASSEAGSLSYEQYF. The DNA of the CDR3 is TGTGCCAGCAGTGAAGCCGGCAGTTTGTCCTACGAGCAGTACTTC.

There are a few counts of this clonotype. The chain has TRBV20-1 and TRBJ2-4; D remains ambiguous. The DNA end is a closer match to TRBJ2-5, so the J assignment may be wrong. This CDR3 spans 14 amino acids. Germline values: CDR1 DFQATT, CDR2 SNEGSKA (reference sequence). CDR3 loop: CSAREIGHQETQYF. DNA for the CDR3: TGCAGTGCTAGGGAGATTGGACACCAAGAGACCCAGTACTTC.

The chain uses TRBV9 and TRBJ2-1, with unresolved D. V shed 0 bases and J shed 3 bases, with 13 bases lying between them. Looked up from germline, CDR1 is SGDLS and CDR2 is YYNGEE. There are 16 residues in the CDR3. The CDR3 here is CASSVADLGVYNEQFF. The CDR3 DNA is TGTGCCAGCAGCGTAGCTGACCTGGGCGTCTACAATGAGCAGTTCTTC.

This chain joins TRBV29-1 and TRBJ1-2; D is uncertain. V was shortened by 0 bases and J by 3 bases, with 5 bases between the two germline ends. Germline V gene sequence: CDR1 SQVTM, CDR2 ANQGSEA. The CDR3 is made up of 12 amino acids. The CDR3 nucleotides are TGCAGCGTTGAAGACACCTACTATGGCTACACCTTC. It yields the protein CSVEDTYYGYTF.

The genes are TRBV30 and TRBJ2-1; no definite D call. CDR1 and CDR2 from the germline V gene are GTSNPN and SVGIG (reference sequence). The ends were cut back, 1 base at V and 12 bases at J, with 10 bases in the middle. CDR3 size: 11 residues. CDR3 amino acids: CAWSDSGSQFF. DNA for the CDR3: TGTGCCTGGAGTGACTCCGGATCGCAGTTCTTC.

The V and J genes are TRBV12-3 or TRBV12-4 and TRBJ1-4, with D tentatively TRBD1 (5 bases). The ends were cut back, 4 bases at V and 3 bases at J, with 12 bases in the middle. This CDR3 comprises 15 residues. The DNA for the CDR3 is TGTGCCAGCAGTTACGAGGGGCCGGCTAATGAAAAACTGTTTTTT. Translated, it gives CASSYEGPANEKLFF.

This chain joins TRBV7-2 and TRBJ2-2, with 13 nucleotides matching TRBD2. Germline values: CDR1 SGHTA, CDR2 FQGNSA. J gave up 7 bases and V 0 bases, and 2 bases lay outside the gene matches. The CDR3 sequence is 16 residues long. The CDR3 here is CASSLALAGGHGELFF. For the CDR3, the DNA is TGTGCCAGCAGCTTAGCACTAGCGGGGGGGCACGGGGAGCTGTTTTTT.

This clonotype turned up a few times. The chain is built from TRBV20-1 and TRBJ2-1, with D maybe TRBD2 (5 bases). V was shortened by 4 bases and J by 7 bases, with 20 bases between the two germline ends. In germline, CDR1 is DFQATT, CDR2 SNEGSKA (reference sequence). The CDR3 covers 15 residues. CDR3 residues: CSATKADRSRNEQFF. CDR3 nucleotides: TGCAGTGCTACTAAAGCGGACCGCAGTCGTAATGAGCAGTTCTTC.

The rearrangement links TRBV5-5 to TRBJ2-5, with a weak D call TRBD1 (8 bases). Trimming took off 0 bases at V and 5 bases at J, with 14 bases between the two ends. The CDR3 extends over 15 amino acids. The V gene's germline CDR1 is SGHKS and CDR2 YYEKEE (reference sequence). This CDR3 reads CASSLGGQGGETQYF. The CDR3, as DNA: TGTGCCAGCAGCTTGGGAGGACAGGGAGGGGAGACCCAGTACTTC.

J is TRBJ2-1 and V is TRBV7-9; D may be TRBD2 (6 bases). Trimming shortened V by 5 bases and J by 7 bases, and 18 bases separated the two germline ends. The germline gives CDR1 SEHNR, CDR2 FQNEAQ (reference sequence). The CDR3 runs to 15 residues. This CDR3 reads CASSNAGLVLNEQFF. DNA for the CDR3: TGTGCCAGCAGCAACGCGGGACTCGTCCTTAATGAGCAGTTCTTC.

This sequence joins TRBV27 and TRBJ2-7, with D unclear. Germline V gives CDR1 MNHEY, CDR2 SMNVEV (reference sequence). The CDR3 sequence is 14 residues long. V was cut by 4 bases and J by 2 bases, with 12 bases left in between. The CDR3 loop reads CASSSGPLTYEQYF. The CDR3 bases are TGTGCCAGCAGTTCTGGGCCTCTGACCTACGAGCAGTACTTC.

This chain connects TRBV3-1 to TRBJ1-6; the match to TRBD1 covers 9 bases. CDR3 length: 13 residues. Germline values: CDR1 LGHDT, CDR2 YNNKEL (reference sequence). J gave up 9 bases and V 4 bases, and 1 base lay outside the gene matches. CDR3 bases: TGTGCCAGCAGCCGGGACAGGGTTTCACCCCTCCACTTT. Residues: CASSRDRVSPLHF.

The V and J genes are TRBV24-1 and TRBJ2-7, with D tentatively TRBD2 (7 bases). V dropped 3 bases and J dropped 4 bases, with 18 bases sitting between them. Germline loops: CDR1 KGHDR, CDR2 SFDVKD. This CDR3 contains 16 residues. The CDR3 nucleotides read TGTGCCACCAGTGATCAAGGGACGGGGGGCATATACGAGCAGTACTTC. It yields the protein CATSDQGTGGIYEQYF.

The J gene is TRBJ2-7, the V gene TRBV7-2; D not certain. The end of the DNA is better explained by TRBJ2-5, so the J call may be wrong. Germline V gives CDR1 SGHTA, CDR2 FQGNSA. This CDR3 is built from 13 residues. CDR3 DNA sequence: TGTGCCAGCAGCTCGGTAGGCCAGGAGACCCAGTACTTC. It codes for CASSSVGQETQYF.

This clonotype was picked up one time. V and J are TRBV27 and TRBJ2-1, with D maybe TRBD1 (6 bases). V lost 5 bases to trimming and J lost 3 bases, with 14 bases between them. CDR1 and CDR2 from the germline V gene are MNHEY and SMNVEV (reference sequence). The CDR3 is 15 amino acids. The CDR3 bases are TGTGCCAGCAGTCTCCCGGGACAAATCTACAATGAGCAGTTCTTC. Translating gives CASSLPGQIYNEQFF.

V and J are TRBV9 and TRBJ2-7, with TRBD1 identical over 10 bases. The J call may not be correct, given that the DNA end is closer to TRBJ2-5. Germline lookup yields CDR1 SGDLS and CDR2 YYNGEE. The CDR3 is 15 residues long. Here the CDR3 reads CASSLTGTGVETQYF. In DNA, the CDR3 is TGTGCCAGCAGTCTTACCGGGACAGGGGTTGAGACCCAGTACTTC.

The chain combines TRBV7-8 with TRBJ2-1; D might be TRBD1 or TRBD2, each matching 6 bases. Germline CDR1 and CDR2: SGHVS and FQNEAQ. This CDR3 has 17 amino acids. V lost 0 bases, J lost 2 bases, and 14 bases lay in between. The CDR3 loop is CASSLADRGPTYNEQFF. In DNA form, the CDR3 reads TGTGCCAGCAGCTTAGCGGATCGGGGGCCCACCTACAATGAGCAGTTCTTC.

A note on this clonotype: The junction shows a germline mismatch at one end, possibly a read error. The rearrangement joins TRBV5-1 to TRBJ2-7, with D perhaps being TRBD1 or TRBD2 (5 bases each). Germline V lookup: CDR1 SGHRS, CDR2 YFSETQ. The CDR3 length is 15 residues. CDR3 loop: CASSLGTLSSYEQYF. CDR3 coding DNA: TGTGCCAGCAGCTTGGGGACGCTAAGCTCCTACGAGCAGTACTTC.

The gene calls are TRBV25-1 and TRBJ2-7, with D perhaps matching TRBD1 (6 bases). Germline V gene lookup returns CDR1 MGHDK and CDR2 SYGVNS. Between the trimmed V and J ends, which lost 2 bases and 5 bases, there was a span of 16 bases. The CDR3 spans 15 residues. The CDR3 DNA reads TGTGCCAGCAGTGAAAGCAGGGGCTATGACGACGAGCAGTACTTC. Residues: CASSESRGYDDEQYF.

This clonotype was counted between two and nine times. The chain combines TRBV2 with TRBJ2-3; TRBD2 matches 10 bases. The J segment lost 4 bases and the V segment lost 4 bases, leaving 5 bases of the junction unmatched. In germline, CDR1 is SNHLY, CDR2 FYNNEI. This CDR3 spans 15 amino acids. CDR3 bases: TGTGCCAGCAGTGTACTAGCGGGATCCCCAGATACGCAGTATTTT. The encoded protein is CASSVLAGSPDTQYF. Supplemented by reference TRBV2 and TRBJ2-3, the full variable domain reads EPEVTQTPSHQVTQMGQEVILRCVPISNHLYFYWYRQILGQKVEFLVSFYNNEISEKSEIFDDQFSVERPDGSNFTLKIRSTKLEDSAMYFCASSVLAGSPDTQYFGPGTRLTVL.

V usage is TRBV29-1 and J usage is TRBJ2-3; D not resolved. This CDR3 comprises 15 residues. The germline V and J ends were trimmed by 7 bases and 0 bases, with 17 bases remaining between them. Per germline, CDR1 SQVTM and CDR2 ANQGSEA. The CDR3 sequence is CSGARRSSSTDTQYF. CDR3 sequence (DNA): TGCAGCGGCGCGAGGCGTTCCTCTAGCACAGATACGCAGTATTTT.

In this sample, this clonotype turned up a few times. The V gene is TRBV9, the J gene TRBJ2-7; 8 bases are a match to TRBD2. The CDR3 loop spans 16 amino acids. Trimming cost V 4 bases and J 2 bases; bases outside gene matches: 11. Per the germline V gene, CDR1 is SGDLS and CDR2 is YYNGEE. This chain's CDR3 is CASSPRITSGTYEQYF. The CDR3 coding sequence is TGTGCCAGCAGCCCAAGGATTACTAGCGGAACCTACGAGCAGTACTTC.

As for this clonotype: A read error may account for a junction end that differs from germline. The chain uses TRBV6-2 or TRBV6-3 and TRBJ2-3; a weak D match, TRBD1 (6 bases). CDR1 is MNHEY and CDR2 is SVGEGT in the germline V gene. This CDR3 spans 14 amino acids. In DNA form, the CDR3 reads TGTGCCAGCAGTGAACAAGTAAGGACAGATATGCAGTATTTT. It translates to CASSEQVRTDMQYF.

This sequence joins TRBV2 and TRBJ2-7; a possible D gene is TRBD2 (5 bases). CDR3 size: 13 residues. V lost 6 bases and J lost 2, with 11 bases in between. Per the germline V gene, CDR1 is SNHLY and CDR2 is FYNNEI. The CDR3, as DNA: TGTGCCAGCAGGAGGACTCAACCCTACGAGCAGTACTTC. Protein: CASRRTQPYEQYF.